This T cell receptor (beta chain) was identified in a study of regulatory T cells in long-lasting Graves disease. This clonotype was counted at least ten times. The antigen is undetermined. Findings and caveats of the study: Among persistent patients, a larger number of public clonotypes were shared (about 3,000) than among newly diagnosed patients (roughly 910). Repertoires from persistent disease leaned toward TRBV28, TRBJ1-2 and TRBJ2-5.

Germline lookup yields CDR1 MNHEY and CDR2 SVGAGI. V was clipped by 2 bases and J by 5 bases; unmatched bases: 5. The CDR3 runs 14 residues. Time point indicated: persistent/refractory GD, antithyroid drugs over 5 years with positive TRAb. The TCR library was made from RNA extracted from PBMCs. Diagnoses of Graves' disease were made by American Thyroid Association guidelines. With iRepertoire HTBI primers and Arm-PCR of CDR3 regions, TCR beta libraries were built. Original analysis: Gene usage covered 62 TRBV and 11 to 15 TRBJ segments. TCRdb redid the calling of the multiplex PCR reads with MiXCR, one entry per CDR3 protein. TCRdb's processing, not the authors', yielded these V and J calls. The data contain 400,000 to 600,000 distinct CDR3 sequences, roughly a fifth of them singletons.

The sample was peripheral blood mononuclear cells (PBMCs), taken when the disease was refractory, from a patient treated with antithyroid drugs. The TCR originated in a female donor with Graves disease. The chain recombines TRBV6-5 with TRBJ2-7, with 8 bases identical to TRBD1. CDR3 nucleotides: TGTGCCAGCAGTTACAGTCAGGGGGCCAACGAGCAGTACTTC. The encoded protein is CASSYSQGANEQYF.